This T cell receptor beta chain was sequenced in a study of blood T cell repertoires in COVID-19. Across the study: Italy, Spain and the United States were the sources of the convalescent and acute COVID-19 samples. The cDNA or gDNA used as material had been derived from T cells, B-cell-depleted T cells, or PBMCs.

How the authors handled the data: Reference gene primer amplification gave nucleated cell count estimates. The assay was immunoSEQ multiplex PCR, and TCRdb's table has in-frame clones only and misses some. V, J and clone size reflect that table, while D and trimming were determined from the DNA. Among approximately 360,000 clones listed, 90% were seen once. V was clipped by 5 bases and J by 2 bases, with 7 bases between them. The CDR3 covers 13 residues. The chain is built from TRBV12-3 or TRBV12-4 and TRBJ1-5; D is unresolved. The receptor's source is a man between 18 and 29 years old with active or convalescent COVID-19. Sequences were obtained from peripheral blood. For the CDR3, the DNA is TGTGCCAGCAGTCCCACTGGCAATCAGCCCCAGCATTTT. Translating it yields CASSPTGNQPQHF.